Following are 20 T cell receptor beta chains from one sample sequenced in a study of T cell changes during pregnancy in multiple sclerosis. Generated by immunoSEQ multiplex PCR, the TCRdb table keeps only in-frame clones and is missing some. The sample has tens of thousands of clones; 85% to 95% are singletons. Material: peripheral blood, obtained after pregnancy. Receptor source: a female donor with multiple sclerosis, enrolled in a pregnancy study.

This clone was observed a single time. CDR3 DNA: TGTGCCAGCAGCCAGACAGGAGGACCCTACGAGCAGTACTTC. This codes for CASSQTGGPYEQYF. The gene calls are TRBV7-9 and TRBJ2-7, with D perhaps TRBD1 (6 bases). Trimming shortened V by 5 bases and J by 2 bases, and 13 bases separated the two germline ends. The CDR3 is made up of 14 amino acids. Germline CDR1 SEHNR, CDR2 FQNEAQ (reference sequence).

Written as DNA, the CDR3 is TGTGCCAGCAGCTTGAAGAGGGCCCGGTTGGATCCAGAAAAACTGTTTTTT. Encoded protein: CASSLKRARLDPEKLFF. The chain has TRBV5-4 and TRBJ1-4, with unresolved D. There are 17 residues in the CDR3. Germline V gene data show CDR1 as SGHNT and CDR2 as YYREEE (reference sequence). V lost 1 base and J 8 bases, leaving 21 bases between the germline ends.

This chain joins TRBV9 and TRBJ1-3, with D unclear. This CDR3 has 14 residues. V dropped 0 bases and J dropped 4 bases, with 8 bases sitting between them. Germline V gives CDR1 SGDLS, CDR2 YYNGEE. The CDR3 loop reads CASSVGEGGNTIYF. The CDR3, as DNA: TGTGCCAGCAGCGTAGGGGAGGGCGGAAACACCATATATTTT.

The chain uses TRBV4-3 and TRBJ2-5; TRBD2 might be the D (6 bases). The CDR3 consists of 16 residues. Looked up from germline, CDR1 is LGHNA and CDR2 is YSLEER. The ends were cut back, 0 bases at V and 5 bases at J, with 16 bases in the middle. The CDR3 region has the DNA TGCGCCAGCAGCCAAGAATGGAGGGTGGCTGGTGAGACCCAGTACTTC. This translates into CASSQEWRVAGETQYF.

The rearrangement joins TRBV19 to TRBJ1-2, with TRBD1 matching over 8 bases. V lost 5 bases and J lost 4; bases outside the gene matches: 6. The CDR3 extends over 14 amino acids. CDR1 LNHDA and CDR2 SQIVND come from the germline V gene (reference sequence). This CDR3 is CASSPDGQGYGYTF. The CDR3 region has the DNA TGTGCCAGTAGTCCCGACGGACAGGGCTATGGCTACACCTTC.

This clone was observed once. The chain is built from TRBV7-9 and TRBJ1-2; 7 bases match TRBD1. V was pared by 6 bases and J by 6 bases, with 13 bases of the junction left unmatched. The germline V gene has CDR1 SEHNR and CDR2 FQNEAQ (reference sequence). The CDR3 extends over 15 amino acids. The CDR3 region has the DNA TGTGCCAGCAGTCGAAGCCGACAGGGCACTGATGGCTACACCTTC. Its protein is CASSRSRQGTDGYTF.

This chain links TRBV5-5 with TRBJ1-2; no firm D call. The CDR3 sequence is 14 residues long. The germline V and J ends were trimmed by 4 bases and 1 base, with 11 bases remaining between them. Germline values: CDR1 SGHKS, CDR2 YYEKEE (reference sequence). CDR3 residues: CASSHGGGNYGYTF. DNA of the CDR3: TGTGCCAGCAGCCATGGCGGAGGTAACTATGGCTACACCTTC.

J is TRBJ1-1 and V is TRBV5-1, with D perhaps matching TRBD1 (5 bases). There are 13 residues in the CDR3. CDR1 is SGHRS and CDR2 is YFSETQ in the germline V gene. V lost 4 bases and J lost 3, with 10 bases in between. The CDR3 reads CASSPDSYTEAFF. The CDR3, as DNA: TGCGCCAGCAGCCCAGACAGCTACACTGAAGCTTTCTTT.

The gene calls are TRBV6-1 and TRBJ1-2; 7 bases are a match to TRBD1. V was pared by 2 bases and J by 0 bases, with 3 bases of the junction left unmatched. CDR1 is MNHNS, CDR2 SASEGT, per germline. This CDR3 is built from 15 residues. Here the CDR3 DNA reads TGTGCCAGCAGTGAATTCGGGACAGCTAACTATGGCTACACCTTC. The encoded protein is CASSEFGTANYGYTF.

This clone showed up just once. This sequence joins TRBV5-6 and TRBJ2-7; no clear D. The CDR3 totals 13 residues. V was clipped by 4 bases and J by 9 bases, with 17 bases between them. The germline CDR1 and CDR2 sequences are SGHDT and YYEEEE. This CDR3 reads CASSPSREPWQYF. The CDR3 bases are TGTGCCAGCAGCCCATCCCGAGAGCCCTGGCAGTACTTC.

CDR3 DNA sequence: TGTGCCAGCAGCCCGGGACTTAACTACGAGCAGTACTTC. Its protein is CASSPGLNYEQYF. The chain combines TRBV7-2 with TRBJ2-7; TRBD2 might be the D (6 bases). CDR1 and CDR2 from the germline V gene are SGHTA and FQGNSA. The CDR3 totals 13 residues. V was trimmed by 5 bases and J by 3 bases, leaving 11 bases between them.

The chain combines TRBV5-1 with TRBJ1-4; 7 nucleotides align to TRBD1. This CDR3 has 14 residues. J lost 8 bases, V lost 2 bases, and 6 bases had no gene match. Germline assignment: CDR1 SGHRS and CDR2 YFSETQ. CDR3 DNA: TGCGCCAGCAGCTTCACAGGGGCCCGGGAAAAACTGTTTTTT. As protein: CASSFTGAREKLFF.

CDR3 sequence (DNA): TGTGCCAGCAGCGCGGGACACCAAGAGACCCAGTACTTC. Residues: CASSAGHQETQYF. The rearrangement uses TRBV11-3 and TRBJ2-5; D perhaps matches TRBD2 (6 bases). Per germline, CDR1 SGHNT and CDR2 YENEEA. V dropped 5 bases and J dropped 0 bases, with 7 bases sitting between them. CDR3 length: 13 amino acids.

The rearrangement links TRBV30 to TRBJ1-1, with D uncertain. The CDR3 is 11 amino acids. The V and J ends lost 3 bases and 2 bases respectively, with 4 bases between them. CDR1 is GTSNPN and CDR2 is SVGIG in the germline V gene (reference sequence). In nucleotides, the CDR3 is TGTGCCTGGAGATCTAACACTGAAGCTTTCTTT. Its protein is CAWRSNTEAFF.

This chain joins TRBV6-1 and TRBJ2-3; tentative D call: TRBD1 (5 bases). Trimming removed 1 base from V and 5 bases from J, with 13 bases in between. Germline V CDR1 and CDR2: MNHNS, SASEGT. The CDR3 contains 15 residues. CDR3: CASSEGGYSRDTQYF. CDR3 coding DNA: TGTGCCAGCAGTGAAGGGGGCTACTCAAGAGATACGCAGTATTTT.

V is TRBV19 and J is TRBJ2-5; 10 positions match TRBD2. This CDR3 spans 16 amino acids. CDR1 is LNHDA and CDR2 is SQIVND in the germline V gene (reference sequence). Trimming at V came to 7 bases and at J to 2 bases, leaving 10 bases not matched to a gene. The CDR3 is CASTQGSGRAQETQYF. CDR3 nucleotides: TGTGCCAGTACCCAGGGGAGCGGGAGGGCTCAAGAGACCCAGTACTTC.

This sequence joins TRBV28 and TRBJ1-1; D remains ambiguous. Trimming left V 6 bases short and J 1 base short, with 9 bases between. CDR1 and CDR2 from the germline V gene are MDHEN and SYDVKM. The CDR3 sequence is 13 residues long. The CDR3 region has the DNA TGTGCCAGCAGGCGGAAAACGAACACTGAAGCTTTCTTT. This codes for CASRRKTNTEAFF.

V gene TRBV6-5 combines with J gene TRBJ2-1; 8 bases are shared with TRBD1. V lost 2 bases and J lost 4; bases outside the gene matches: 4. Germline CDR1 and CDR2: MNHEY and SVGAGI. This CDR3 has 15 residues. The chain's CDR3 is CASSYPGTGYNEQFF. As DNA, the CDR3 is TGTGCCAGCAGTTACCCAGGGACAGGTTACAATGAGCAGTTCTTC.

This chain joins TRBV18 and TRBJ2-5; TRBD2 agrees at 7 bases. CDR3 length equals 17 residues. Germline CDR1 reads KGHSH; CDR2 reads LQKENI. The ends lost 0 bases at V and 0 bases at J; junction bases unmatched: 7. The chain's CDR3 is CASSPPNGGTHQETQYF. CDR3 bases: TGTGCCAGCTCACCACCGAACGGGGGGACTCACCAAGAGACCCAGTACTTC.

The chain has TRBV7-6 and TRBJ1-1; D is possibly TRBD1 (6 bases). Per the germline V gene, CDR1 is SGHVS and CDR2 is FNYEAQ. The CDR3 contains 15 residues. Between the trimmed V and J ends, which lost 5 bases and 1 base, there was a span of 14 bases. The CDR3 DNA reads as TGTGCCAGCAGCGCCGAAGGACAGCGGAACACTGAAGCTTTCTTT. As protein: CASSAEGQRNTEAFF.